The present T cell receptor beta chain was sequenced within a study of blood T cell repertoires in COVID-19. At the level of the study: Specimens from acute and convalescent COVID-19 originated in the United States, Italy and Spain. PBMCs, B-cell-depleted T cells, or T cells were the source of the cDNA or gDNA that made up the material.

Authors' processing steps: Reference gene primer amplification gave nucleated cell count estimates. Sequenced by immunoSEQ multiplex PCR; TCRdb stores in-frame clones only, minus some. D and trimming come from the DNA, and the V and J calls and clone size come from that table. The data contain about 240,000 clones, more than 75% of them singletons. Germline V gene data show CDR1 as SGHTA and CDR2 as FQGTGA. This CDR3 has 15 residues. The V and J ends lost 4 bases and 10 bases, in that order; junction bases with no gene match: 10. This clone was observed a single time. This clonotype was obtained from a woman aged 55-69 years with active or convalescent COVID-19. The chain employs TRBV7-3 and TRBJ1-6; 7 bases are a match to TRBD1. The sequenced material came from peripheral blood. The CDR3 sequence is CASSSRGQGDSPLHF. In DNA, the CDR3 is TGTGCCAGCAGCTCACGCGGGCAGGGGGACTCACCCCTCCACTTT.